A single sample is the source of the 26 T cell receptor beta chains below, sequenced in a study of blood T cell repertoires in COVID-19. The table came from immunoSEQ multiplex PCR; TCRdb's copy has only in-frame clones and leaves some out. The sample carries approximately 58,000 clones, approximately 90% recorded once. Material for sequencing was peripheral blood. The source is a woman older than 75 with active COVID-19.

Written as DNA, the CDR3 is TGTGCCAGCAGCCACGAAGCGGGAGCGGGTGAGCAGTTCTTC. The encoded protein is CASSHEAGAGEQFF. This chain uses TRBV3-1 (or the pseudogene TRBV3-2) with TRBJ2-1; 8 nucleotides match TRBD2. J gave up 9 bases and V 3 bases, and 7 bases lay outside the gene matches. The CDR3 totals 14 residues. CDR1 LGHDT and CDR2 YNNKEL come from the germline V gene (reference sequence).

J is TRBJ2-7 and V is TRBV4-1, with a tentative D call TRBD2 (5 bases). The CDR3 sequence is 16 residues long. Germline lookup yields CDR1 MGHRA and CDR2 YSYEKL. The ends were cut back, 0 bases at V and 2 bases at J, with 14 bases in the middle. The CDR3 protein is CASSQDKAYGTYEQYF. The CDR3 DNA sequence: TGCGCCAGCAGCCAAGATAAGGCCTACGGGACCTACGAGCAGTACTTC.

The chain uses TRBV7-2 and TRBJ1-5; maybe TRBD1 (5 bases). Germline values: CDR1 SGHTA, CDR2 FQGNSA. V was clipped by 5 bases and J by 2 bases, with 10 bases between them. This CDR3 contains 14 residues. The CDR3: CASSPPGGNQPQHF. CDR3 DNA sequence: TGTGCCAGCAGCCCCCCGGGGGGCAATCAGCCCCAGCATTTT. Full variable domain (remainder filled in from reference TRBV7-2 and TRBJ1-5): GAGVSQSPSNKVTEKGKDVELRCDPISGHTALYWYRQSLGQGLEFLIYFQGNSAPDKSGLPSDRFSAERTGGSVSTLTIQRTQQEDSAVYLCASSPPGGNQPQHFGDGTRLSIL.

V and J are TRBV7-9 and TRBJ2-7; TRBD2 matches 15 bases. Germline V gene lookup returns CDR1 SEHNR and CDR2 FQNEAQ (reference sequence). This CDR3 has 13 amino acids. With V trimmed by 8 bases and J by 9 bases, 5 bases remained unmatched. CDR3: CASGGLAGGGQYF. In nucleotides, the CDR3 is TGTGCCAGCGGCGGACTAGCGGGAGGGGGGCAGTACTTC.

The chain employs TRBV7-9 and TRBJ1-4; 7 nucleotides line up with TRBD1. The V segment lost 5 bases and the J segment 0 bases; nucleotides outside the gene matches: 9. The germline CDR1 and CDR2 sequences are SEHNR and FQNEAQ (reference sequence). The CDR3 runs to 17 residues. CDR3 in DNA: TGTGCCAGCAGCAAAGACAGGGACCCACCAACTAATGAAAAACTGTTTTTT. It specifies CASSKDRDPPTNEKLFF. Filled out from reference TRBV7-9 and TRBJ1-4, the complete variable domain reads DTGVSQNPRHKITKRGQNVTFRCDPISEHNRLYWYRQTLGQGPEFLTYFQNEAQLEKSRLLSDRFSAERPKGSFSTLEIQRTEQGDSAMYLCASSKDRDPPTNEKLFFGSGTQLSVL.

The chain couples TRBV3-1 (or the pseudogene TRBV3-2) to TRBJ2-5; 10 nucleotides agree with TRBD2. From germline, CDR1 is LGHDT and CDR2 YNNKEL (reference sequence). The CDR3 consists of 16 residues. V shed 0 bases and J 4 bases; nucleotides not matched to a gene: 5. For the CDR3, the DNA is TGTGCCAGCAGCCAAGATCGAGCGGGAGGGTTAGAGACCCAGTACTTC. Amino acid sequence: CASSQDRAGGLETQYF.

This clone was seen once. The chain's CDR3 is CASSPTSSYNEQFF. As DNA, the CDR3 is TGCGCCAGCAGCCCAACTAGCTCCTACAATGAGCAGTTCTTC. The chain joins TRBV5-1 to TRBJ2-1, with a weak D call TRBD2 (5 bases). Per germline, CDR1 SGHRS and CDR2 YFSETQ. The V end lost 4 bases, the J end lost 0 bases, and 8 bases lay between the germline ends. The CDR3 extends over 14 amino acids.

The chain has TRBV29-1 and TRBJ2-1; D not resolved. With 4 bases removed from V and 5 bases from J, the gap between germline ends came to 6 bases. Looked up from germline, CDR1 is SQVTM and CDR2 is ANQGSEA. The CDR3 runs to 11 residues. CDR3 sequence reads: CSVVSDNEQFF. The CDR3 DNA follows: TGCAGCGTTGTTAGTGACAATGAGCAGTTCTTC.

The chain recombines TRBV10-1 with TRBJ1-1; TRBD1 agrees at 7 bases. V lost 3 bases, J lost 0 bases, and 10 bases stayed unmatched. This CDR3 has 17 amino acids. Germline V gene data show CDR1 as WNHNN and CDR2 as SYGVQD (reference sequence). The CDR3 DNA sequence: TGCGCCAGCAGTGACCGGGACAGATCAAAGCTGAACACTGAAGCTTTCTTT. Translating it yields CASSDRDRSKLNTEAFF.

The chain has TRBV2 and TRBJ2-7; 7 bases line up with TRBD2. This CDR3 region has 14 residues. Trimming cost V 6 bases and J 2 bases; bases outside gene matches: 7. Germline lookup yields CDR1 SNHLY and CDR2 FYNNEI. In nucleotides, the CDR3 is TGTGCCAGCAGACCTAGCGGCTCACCCTACGAGCAGTACGTC. It is translated as CASRPSGSPYEQYV.

The chain couples TRBV5-4 to TRBJ2-1; D is unresolved. This CDR3 spans 15 amino acids. From germline, CDR1 is SGHNT and CDR2 YYREEE (reference sequence). The germline V and J ends were trimmed by 3 bases and 0 bases, with 10 bases remaining between them. DNA for the CDR3: TGTGCCAGCAGCTCCTCCCGCGCCTCCTACAATGAGCAGTTCTTC. This sequence encodes CASSSSRASYNEQFF.

The CDR3 bases are TGTGCCAGCAGACCTCCTGCAGAGGAATTTTTCTTC. This gives the protein CASRPPAEEFFF. The J gene is TRBJ2-1, the V gene TRBV27; no reliable D call. V dropped 6 bases and J dropped 16 bases, with 19 bases sitting between them. Germline V CDR1 and CDR2: MNHEY, SMNVEV (reference sequence). The CDR3 is made up of 12 amino acids.

A single count supports this clone. This chain joins TRBV7-2 and TRBJ2-3, with TRBD2 matching 8 bases. V dropped 5 bases and J dropped 5; count of bases not matched to a gene: 12. Germline lookup yields CDR1 SGHTA and CDR2 FQGNSA. CDR3 length: 16 amino acids. CDR3 bases: TGTGCCAGCAGCCCACGGGGGGGCCGTTCACGAGATACGCAGTATTTT. Its protein is CASSPRGGRSRDTQYF.

The DNA for the CDR3 is TGTGCCAGCCCCGCGGAGGGTAGGTTCAATCAGCCCCAGCATTTT. It encodes CASPAEGRFNQPQHF. V usage is TRBV2 and J usage is TRBJ1-5, with unresolved D. The CDR3 is made up of 15 amino acids. V lost 8 bases, J lost 3 bases, and 17 bases lay in between. Germline lookup yields CDR1 SNHLY and CDR2 FYNNEI.

The gene calls are TRBV27 and TRBJ2-2; 9 bases map to TRBD1. In germline, CDR1 is MNHEY, CDR2 SMNVEV (reference sequence). With V trimmed by 3 bases and J by 6 bases, 5 bases remained unmatched. This CDR3 has 15 residues. The CDR3 loop reads CASSFTGGVSGELFF. The CDR3 DNA is TGTGCCAGCAGTTTTACAGGGGGCGTCTCCGGGGAGCTGTTTTTT.

This chain uses TRBV5-1 with TRBJ1-4; 12 nucleotides line up with TRBD1. Per germline, CDR1 SGHRS and CDR2 YFSETQ. This CDR3 has 18 residues. The V segment lost 4 bases and the J segment 2 bases; nucleotides outside the gene matches: 9. As DNA, the CDR3 is TGCGCCAGCAGCCCCGGGACAGGGGGCGGAAGGACTAATGAAAAACTGTTTTTT. This translates into CASSPGTGGGRTNEKLFF. The variable domain in full, with the rest retrieved from reference TRBV5-1 and TRBJ1-4, is KAGVTQTPRYLIKTRGQQVTLSCSPISGHRSVSWYQQTPGQGLQFLFEYFSETQRNKGNFPGRFSGRQFSNSRSEMNVSTLELGDSALYLCASSPGTGGGRTNEKLFFGSGTQLSVL.

V gene TRBV5-4 combines with J gene TRBJ2-7; D not certain. Germline V gene sequence: CDR1 SGHNT, CDR2 YYREEE (reference sequence). V was trimmed by 3 bases and J by 6 bases, leaving 7 bases between them. The CDR3 runs 11 residues. The DNA of the CDR3 is TGTGCCAGCAGCTCCCTAGGCGAGCAGTACTTC. Its protein product is CASSSLGEQYF.

The rearrangement uses TRBV25-1 and TRBJ2-5; no reliable D call. Per germline, CDR1 MGHDK and CDR2 SYGVNS. V was trimmed by 3 bases and J by 1 base, leaving 9 bases between them. The CDR3 extends over 14 amino acids. This chain's CDR3 is CASSDLQSQETQYF. The CDR3 region has the DNA TGTGCCAGCAGTGACCTACAGTCCCAAGAGACCCAGTACTTC.

In this sample, this clone turned up once. V and J are TRBV19 and TRBJ2-1, with 11 bases lining up with TRBD2. CDR1 and CDR2 (germline): LNHDA, SQIVND (reference sequence). The CDR3 runs to 16 residues. With V trimmed by 1 base and J by 6 bases, 5 bases remained unmatched. CDR3 residues: CASSIGLGLAANEQFF. In DNA, the CDR3 is TGTGCCAGTAGTATAGGCTTGGGACTAGCGGCCAATGAGCAGTTCTTC.

The V and J genes are TRBV3-1 (or the pseudogene TRBV3-2) and TRBJ1-3; no reliable D call. V lost 2 bases, J lost 3 bases, and 8 bases lay in between. Germline V gene data show CDR1 as LGHDT and CDR2 as YNNKEL (reference sequence). The CDR3 length is 14 residues. CDR3: CASSQSLGGNTIYF. The CDR3 nucleotides are TGTGCCAGCAGCCAATCCCTCGGTGGAAACACCATATATTTT.

The count of this clone is one. The gene calls are TRBV14 and TRBJ2-3; D is unresolved. The CDR3 runs to 18 residues. Deletions cut 1 base from V and 2 bases from J, with 19 bases between. Germline V gene data show CDR1 as SGHDN and CDR2 as FVKESK. The CDR3 sequence is CASSQARLTLIYTDTQYF. In DNA, the CDR3 is TGTGCCAGCAGCCAAGCCCGGCTGACACTCATTTACACAGATACGCAGTATTTT.

This clone showed up just once. V gene TRBV6-5 combines with J gene TRBJ2-3, with TRBD2 matching over 7 bases. In germline, CDR1 is MNHEY, CDR2 SVGAGI. With 4 bases clipped from V and 3 bases from J, the junction kept 10 bases outside the gene matches. The CDR3 runs to 16 residues. CDR3 sequence (DNA): TGTGCCAGCAGTTCCCCCAATCCGGGGGGAACAGATACGCAGTATTTT. Its protein is CASSSPNPGGTDTQYF.

The chain has TRBV28 and TRBJ1-2; D is unresolved. The CDR3 runs to 11 residues. Per the germline V gene, CDR1 is MDHEN and CDR2 is SYDVKM. V shed 2 bases and J shed 9 bases, with 7 bases lying between them. Here the CDR3 reads CASSLSNSYTF. The DNA for the CDR3 is TGTGCCAGCAGTTTAAGTAACAGCTACACCTTC.

The sample holds one count of this clone. V and J are TRBV28 and TRBJ1-2, with D uncertain. CDR3 length: 12 residues. Per the germline V gene, CDR1 is MDHEN and CDR2 is SYDVKM. The V end was cut by 4 bases, the J end by 7 bases, with 10 bases between. CDR3 in DNA: TGTGCCAGCAGTTCCCCGGGTGGTGGCTACACCTTC. Protein sequence: CASSSPGGGYTF.

V is TRBV7-8 and J is TRBJ2-5; 9 positions agree with TRBD2. Germline V gene lookup returns CDR1 SGHVS and CDR2 FQNEAQ. The trim removed 0 bases at V and 5 bases at J, leaving 4 bases unmatched. The CDR3 extends over 15 amino acids. CDR3 in amino acids: CASSLASSGVETQYF. DNA of the CDR3: TGTGCCAGCAGCTTAGCCTCTAGCGGGGTTGAGACCCAGTACTTC.

The chain employs TRBV19 and TRBJ2-7, with 7 bases aligning to TRBD2. The trim removed 5 bases at V and 3 bases at J, leaving 10 bases unmatched. The germline gives CDR1 LNHDA, CDR2 SQIVND (reference sequence). The CDR3 covers 15 residues. The DNA for the CDR3 is TGTGCCAGTAGTCCGGGGAGGGGTGGATTCTACGAGCAGTACGTC. It encodes CASSPGRGGFYEQYV.